The sequence of this T cell receptor (beta chain) was determined in a study of blood T cell repertoires in COVID-19 (TCRdb year 2020). Background on the whole study: Samples from collaborators originated in the United States, Italy and Spain and spanned both the acute and convalescent phases of COVID-19. Subjects who had been exposed to COVID-19, were actively infected with it, or had recovered from it provided the deeply sampled blood TCRbeta repertoires that made up the dataset. The repertoires were released in a freely available public database meant as a resource for research on the immune response to SARS-CoV-2. The material from the prospective study consisted of cDNA or gDNA derived from T cells, B-cell-depleted T cells, or PBMCs. Samples were obtained from the ongoing ImmuneRACE study (first 160 participants) and from some 1,200 subjects provided by 6 global collaborators. Nearly every sample came with metadata listing a de-identified subject ID, COVID-19 status, age in years and sex. Where HLA class I and class II types were available, the types were taken from metadata supplied by the sample provider, not from assay-based typing.

The CDR3 starts with the cysteine, ends with the phenylalanine, and has 15 residues. The CDR3 DNA has 45 bases and is translated from base 1. Looking up the germline V gene yields CDR1 SGHTA and CDR2 FQGNSA. Trimming removed 5 bases from V and 9 bases from J, leaving 20 bases between the germline ends. Each collaborating institution followed its own protocols to collect whole blood in K2EDTA tubes. For TCRbeta analysis, collaborator samples were shipped as frozen whole blood, as isolated PBMCs, or as DNA extracted from either sample type. Results the study describes overall, beyond this receptor: The quantity of clinical and demographic metadata differed by source and by participant and was supplied without curation.

TCRbeta CDR3 regions were amplified from genomic DNA by means of the immunoSEQ Assay, a bias-controlled multiplex PCR. The original pipeline was this. Nucleated cell counts per sample were estimated from amplification of reference gene primers within the assay. To quantify the absolute abundance of each unique TCRbeta CDR3 rearrangement, sequence reads were collapsed and filtered. For each sample, productive Simpson clonality was calculated as the square root of Simpson's diversity index over productive rearrangements. TCRdb holds this immuneACCESS table with in-frame rearrangements only. Some clones are missing; in checked studies, unresolved V genes explain under half, and the rest has no known cause. V, J and clone size reflect that table, while D and trimming were determined from the DNA. Here the sample has roughly 80,000 clones; roughly four fifths occur a single time. The ten largest clonotypes hold 21% of the sample.

This clone has just one count. The antigen this receptor binds is unknown. Base qualities are not at hand, and no much larger clone is one base apart. Sequenced input: peripheral blood. The clonotype was recovered from a human donor in a cohort sampled during active COVID-19. The chain couples TRBV7-2 to TRBJ2-4; the D segment could be TRBD2, given 5 matching bases. The CDR3 corresponds to CASSVSVGSRGIQYF. The nucleotides are TGTGCCAGCAGCGTTAGTGTCGGTAGCCGGGGCATTCAGTACTTC.